The clone carrying this TCR beta chain was observed a handful of times. The data originate from a study of response to subunit inactivated influenza vaccine. Germline V gene lookup returns CDR1 SNHLY and CDR2 FYNNEI. The CDR3 is made up of 14 amino acids. Germline trimming cut 3 bases from V and 3 bases from J; bases unmatched to any gene: 3. Using its own MiXCR run on the RT-PCR reads, TCRdb lists one record per CDR3 protein. The sample holds approximately 170,000 distinct CDR3 sequences, approximately 14% seen once. The TCR was taken from a man in his fifties or sixties who received an inactivated influenza vaccine. The chain couples TRBV2 to TRBJ2-3; 7 bases match TRBD2. This specimen consisted of CD8+ T cells sorted from PBMCs, obtained 4 to 6 days after vaccination. The CDR3 sequence is CASSDPGRTDTQYF. In DNA, the CDR3 is TGTGCCAGCAGTGATCCCGGGAGGACAGATACGCAGTATTTT.